Given below is one T cell receptor (beta chain) in context. The antigen is undetermined. One entry per CDR3 protein results from TCRdb running MiXCR on the RACE reads. The table records 180,000 or so distinct CDR3 sequences, nearly 30% of them present only once. The time point denotes: pre-sensitization, week 0. The treatment denotes: therapeutic diphenylcyclopropenone sensitization with weekly scalp DPC. Drawing of blood took place ahead of applying each patch test. The sample is drawn from a study of human T cells and chemical hapten exposure. Study at large: Throughout a study of 20 to 25 weeks, patients underwent weekly scalp administration of diphenylcyclopropenone doses.

V lost 1 base and J lost 5; bases outside the gene matches: 7. The CDR3 runs 18 residues. CDR1 SGHTA and CDR2 FQGNSA come from the germline V gene. Study-level results: Alopecia in the donors means their immune response may deviate from healthy people's. Expanded TCRs were compared with controls, and the expanded TCRs formed significantly more large CDR3 similarity clusters.

The chain is built from TRBV7-2 and TRBJ2-1; 14 nucleotides agree with TRBD2. The origin of this receptor is a woman between 25 and 40 years old with alopecia areata. Some clones in this sample may be carry-over from other donors' samples. The material sequenced was whole blood, taken in connection with sensitization to the hapten diphenylcyclopropenone (DPC). The CDR3 region is CASSLDGTSGGKHNEQFF. CDR3 nucleotide sequence: TGTGCCAGCAGCTTAGATGGGACTAGCGGGGGAAAACACAATGAGCAGTTCTTC.